Listed below are T cell receptor beta chains from one sample, sequenced in a study of blood T cell repertoires in COVID-19. Repertoires were generated with immunoSEQ multiplex PCR, while TCRdb's copy carries only in-frame clones and drops some. This table has approximately 130,000 clones, 88% appearing once. The source material was peripheral blood. These receptors all come from a human donor in a cohort sampled during active COVID-19. The CDR3 runs from the conserved cysteine through the conserved F or W. D genes are given only for firm matches. Some rows have no size entry. The others give once, few or many, or a class for an expanded clone.

j_call clone_size d_call v_call cdr3_nt cdr3_aa
TRBJ2-1 - TRBD1 TRBV5-1 TGCGCCAGCAGCTCAGGACAGGACCCCTACAATGAGCAGTTCTTC CASSSGQDPYNEQFF
TRBJ2-7 - - TRBV24-1 TGTGCCACCAGTGACCCGGTAACCTACGAGCAGTACTTC CATSDPVTYEQYF
TRBJ1-5 - - TRBV2 TGTGCCAGCAGTACTTATAGCAATCAGCCCCAGCATTTT CASSTYSNQPQHF
TRBJ2-5 once TRBD2 TRBV29-1 TGCAGCGTCTATACCCAGCGGGAGTGGGAGACCCAGTACTTC CSVYTQREWETQYF
TRBJ2-5 - - TRBV28 TGTGCCAGCAGTTTATTCAGTGGGAGCCAAGAGACCCAGTACTTC CASSLFSGSQETQYF
TRBJ1-4 - TRBD1 TRBV4-1 TGCGCCAGCAGCCAAGTTGGGGACAGAGATAATGAAAAACTGTTTTTT CASSQVGDRDNEKLFF
TRBJ2-1 - - TRBV3-1/TRBV3-2 TGTGCCAGCAGTCCCAGTAGCGGAGACTACAATGAGCAGTTCTTC CASSPSSGDYNEQFF
TRBJ2-1 - - TRBV6-2/TRBV6-3 TGTGCCAGCAGTTACCCCCCCAGGACCTACAATGAGCAGTTCTTC CASSYPPRTYNEQFF
TRBJ1-2 - TRBD1 TRBV30 TGTGCCTGGAGTGTGGGACAGGGGACGGGCTACACCTTC CAWSVGQGTGYTF
TRBJ2-7 - TRBD2 TRBV2 TGTGCCAGCAAACTAGCGGGACACATCTACGAGCAGTACTTC CASKLAGHIYEQYF
TRBJ2-5 - TRBD2 TRBV10-3 TGTGCCATCAGTGAGTCCGCTAGCGGGGACAAACAAGAGACCCAGTACTTC CAISESASGDKQETQYF
TRBJ1-2 once - TRBV5-1 TGCGCCAGCAGACCCGGGACAAACATCTATGGCTACACCTTC CASRPGTNIYGYTF
TRBJ1-3 - TRBD1 TRBV6-6 TGTGCCAGCAGTTACCCGGACAGGGCTGGAAACACCATATATTTT CASSYPDRAGNTIYF
TRBJ1-5 - - TRBV15 TGTGCCACCAGCAGAGATGTGGGCCGCAATCAGCCCCAGCATTTT CATSRDVGRNQPQHF
TRBJ2-7 once TRBD2 TRBV5-6 TGTGCCAGCCAAATAGCGGGAGGGGTGTACGAGCAGTACTTC CASQIAGGVYEQYF
TRBJ2-3 - TRBD2 TRBV24-1 TGTGCCACCGGGGGGGGTTCTAAGCCAGATACGCAGTATTTT CATGGGSKPDTQYF
TRBJ1-4 - - TRBV19 TGTGCCAGTAGGACCACAACAGGGCACCATGAAAAACTGTTTTTT CASRTTTGHHEKLFF
TRBJ2-5 - - TRBV4-1 TGCGCCAGCAGCCAAGCCTTCGGGGAGACCCAGTACTTC CASSQAFGETQYF
TRBJ1-2 - - TRBV28 TGTGCTTTTGGAGGGAAGGTCGGCTATGGCTACACCTTC CAFGGKVGYGYTF
TRBJ2-7 - - TRBV5-1 TGCGCCAGCAGCGAAAACTTCTACGAGCAGTACTTC CASSENFYEQYF
TRBJ2-2 - TRBD1 TRBV7-7 TGTGCTAGCAGCCTCACCGGGACAGGGGTTACCGGGGAGCTGTTTTTT CASSLTGTGVTGELFF
TRBJ1-1 once - TRBV7-9 TGTGCCAGCAGCCCCGACACCTGGAACACTGAAGCTTTCTTT CASSPDTWNTEAFF
TRBJ2-1 once TRBD2 TRBV4-2 TGTGCCAGCAGCCAAGGAGGCGCGGGAGTAGGCTACAATGAGCAGTTCTTC CASSQGGAGVGYNEQFF